This T cell receptor (beta chain) was recovered during a study of shared clonotypes between healthy human individuals. In the study overall: For every donor, three CD4 naive, three CD4 memory, two CD8 naive and one CD8 memory plates were used.

Study results and limitations: Naive subsets tended to show greater estimated richness than memory subsets.

In its sample, this clone was seen a few times. Its antigen is not known. Original processing methods: Junction-only sequences produced by ImmunoSEQ had no quality scores, so filtering differed. Generated by immunoSEQ multiplex PCR, the TCRdb table keeps only in-frame clones and is missing some. The V and J calls and the clone size are those of that table, but D and trimming were determined from the DNA. The sample lists around 990,000 clones, 70% to 85% occurring once. Trimming removed 3 bases at V and 6 bases at J, with 15 bases between. The CDR3 spans 15 residues. Germline assignment: CDR1 MDHEN and CDR2 SYDVKM.

The source is a man between 18 and 35 years old in good health. Some clones in this sample may be carry-over from other donors' samples. The chain uses TRBV28 and TRBJ1-5; D is possibly TRBD1 (6 bases). The sequenced sample was memory CD4+ T cells from PBMCs. The subset denotes: CD45RA-negative fraction. CDR3 residues: CASSFSGGAGQPQHF. CDR3 nucleotide sequence: TGTGCCAGCAGTTTTTCGGGGGGCGCGGGTCAGCCCCAGCATTTT.